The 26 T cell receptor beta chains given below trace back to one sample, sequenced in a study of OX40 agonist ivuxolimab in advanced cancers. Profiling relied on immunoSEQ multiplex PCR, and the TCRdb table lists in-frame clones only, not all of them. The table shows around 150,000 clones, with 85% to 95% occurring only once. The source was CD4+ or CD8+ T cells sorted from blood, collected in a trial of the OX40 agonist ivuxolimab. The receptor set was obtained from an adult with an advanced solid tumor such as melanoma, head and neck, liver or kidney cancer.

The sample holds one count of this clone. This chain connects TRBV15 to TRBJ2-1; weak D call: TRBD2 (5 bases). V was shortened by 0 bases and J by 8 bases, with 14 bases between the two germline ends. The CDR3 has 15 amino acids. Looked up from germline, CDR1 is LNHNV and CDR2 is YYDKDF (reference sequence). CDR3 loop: CATSREVAGGYEQFF. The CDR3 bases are TGTGCCACCAGCAGAGAGGTAGCCGGAGGCTATGAGCAGTTCTTC.

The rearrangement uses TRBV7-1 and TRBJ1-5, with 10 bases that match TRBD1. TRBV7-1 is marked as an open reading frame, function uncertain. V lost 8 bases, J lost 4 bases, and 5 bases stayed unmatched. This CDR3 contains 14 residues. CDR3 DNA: TGTGCCAGCGGGGGACAGGGGTTTAATCAGCCCCAGCATTTT. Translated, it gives CASGGQGFNQPQHF.

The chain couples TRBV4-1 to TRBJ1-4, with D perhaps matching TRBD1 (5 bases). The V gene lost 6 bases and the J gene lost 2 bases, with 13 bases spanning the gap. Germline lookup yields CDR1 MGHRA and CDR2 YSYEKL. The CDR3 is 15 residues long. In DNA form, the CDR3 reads TGCGCCAGCAGTGATGGGGGGACCACTAATGAAAAACTGTTTTTT. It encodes CASSDGGTTNEKLFF.

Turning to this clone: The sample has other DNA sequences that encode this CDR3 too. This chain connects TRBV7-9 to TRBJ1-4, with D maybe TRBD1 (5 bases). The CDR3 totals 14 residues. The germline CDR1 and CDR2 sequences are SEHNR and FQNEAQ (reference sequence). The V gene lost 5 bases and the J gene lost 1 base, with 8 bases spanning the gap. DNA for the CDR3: TGTGCCAGCAGCCCAGGGAGAACTAATGAAAAACTGTTTTTT. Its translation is CASSPGRTNEKLFF.

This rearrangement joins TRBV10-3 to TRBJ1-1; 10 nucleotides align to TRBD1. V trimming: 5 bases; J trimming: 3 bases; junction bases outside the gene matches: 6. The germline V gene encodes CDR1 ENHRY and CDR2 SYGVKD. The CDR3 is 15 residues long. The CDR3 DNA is TGTGCCATCAGTCCGGGACAGGGGCTTGACACTGAAGCTTTCTTT. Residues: CAISPGQGLDTEAFF.

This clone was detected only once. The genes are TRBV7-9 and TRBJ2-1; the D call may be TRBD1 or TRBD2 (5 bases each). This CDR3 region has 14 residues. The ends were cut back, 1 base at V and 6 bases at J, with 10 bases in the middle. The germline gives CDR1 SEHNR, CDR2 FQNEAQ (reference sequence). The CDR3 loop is CASSLGDGLNEQFF. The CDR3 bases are TGTGCCAGCAGCTTAGGGGACGGACTCAATGAGCAGTTCTTC.

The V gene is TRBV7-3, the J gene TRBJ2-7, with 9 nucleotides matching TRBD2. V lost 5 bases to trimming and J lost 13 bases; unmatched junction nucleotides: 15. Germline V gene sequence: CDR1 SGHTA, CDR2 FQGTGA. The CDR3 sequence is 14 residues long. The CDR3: CASSPPGAGGTLYF. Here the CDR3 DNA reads TGTGCCAGCAGCCCCCCGGGGGCGGGAGGGACCCTATACTTC.

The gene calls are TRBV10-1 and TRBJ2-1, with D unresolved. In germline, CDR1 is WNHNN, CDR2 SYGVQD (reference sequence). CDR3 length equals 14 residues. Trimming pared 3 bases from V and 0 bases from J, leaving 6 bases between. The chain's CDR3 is CASSDKVSYNEQFF. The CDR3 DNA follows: TGCGCCAGCAGTGATAAGGTCTCCTACAATGAGCAGTTCTTC.

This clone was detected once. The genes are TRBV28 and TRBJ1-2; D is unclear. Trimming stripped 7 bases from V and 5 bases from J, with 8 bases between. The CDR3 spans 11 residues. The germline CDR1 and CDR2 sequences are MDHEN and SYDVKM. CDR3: CASISRYGYTF. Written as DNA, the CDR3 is TGTGCCAGCATCTCTCGGTATGGCTACACCTTC.

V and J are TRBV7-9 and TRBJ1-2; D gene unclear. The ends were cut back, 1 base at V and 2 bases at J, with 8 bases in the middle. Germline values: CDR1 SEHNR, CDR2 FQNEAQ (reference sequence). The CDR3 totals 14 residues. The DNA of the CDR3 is TGTGCCAGCAGCTTAGAGTTACGGAACTATGGCTACACCTTC. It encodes CASSLELRNYGYTF. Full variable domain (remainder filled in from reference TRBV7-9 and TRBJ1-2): DTGVSQNPRHKITKRGQNVTFRCDPISEHNRLYWYRQTLGQGPEFLTYFQNEAQLEKSRLLSDRFSAERPKGSFSTLEIQRTEQGDSAMYLCASSLELRNYGYTFGSGTRLTVV.

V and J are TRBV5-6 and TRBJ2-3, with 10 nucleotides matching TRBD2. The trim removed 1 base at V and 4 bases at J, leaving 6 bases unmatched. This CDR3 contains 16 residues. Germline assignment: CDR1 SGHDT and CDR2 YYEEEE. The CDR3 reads CASSLISGRLADTQYF. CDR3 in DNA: TGTGCCAGCAGCTTGATTAGCGGGAGGTTGGCAGATACGCAGTATTTT.

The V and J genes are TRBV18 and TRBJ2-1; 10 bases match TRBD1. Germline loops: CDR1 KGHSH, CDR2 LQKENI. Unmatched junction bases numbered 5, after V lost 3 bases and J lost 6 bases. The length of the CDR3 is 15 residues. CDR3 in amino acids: CASSPGDRGGNEQFF. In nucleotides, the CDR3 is TGTGCCAGCTCACCCGGGGACAGGGGCGGCAATGAGCAGTTCTTC.

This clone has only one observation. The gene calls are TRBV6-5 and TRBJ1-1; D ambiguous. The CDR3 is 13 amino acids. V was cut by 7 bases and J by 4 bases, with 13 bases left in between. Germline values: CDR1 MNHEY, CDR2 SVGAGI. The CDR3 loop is CASKPGRSTEAFF. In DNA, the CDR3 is TGTGCCAGCAAGCCAGGTAGGAGCACTGAAGCTTTCTTT.

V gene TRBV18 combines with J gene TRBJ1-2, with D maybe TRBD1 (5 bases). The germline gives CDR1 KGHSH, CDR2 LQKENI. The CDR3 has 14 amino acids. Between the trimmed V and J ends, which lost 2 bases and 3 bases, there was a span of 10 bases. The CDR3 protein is CASSPVARDYGYTF. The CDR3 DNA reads TGTGCCAGCTCACCAGTGGCCAGGGACTATGGCTACACCTTC.

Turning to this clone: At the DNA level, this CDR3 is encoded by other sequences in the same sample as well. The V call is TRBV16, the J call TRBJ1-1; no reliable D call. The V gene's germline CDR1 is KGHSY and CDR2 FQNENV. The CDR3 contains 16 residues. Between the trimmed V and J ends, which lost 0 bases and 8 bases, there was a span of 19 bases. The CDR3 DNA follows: TGTGCCAGCAGCCAATCGTTCCGGACTGGCGGGCTGGAAGCTTTCTTT. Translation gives CASSQSFRTGGLEAFF.

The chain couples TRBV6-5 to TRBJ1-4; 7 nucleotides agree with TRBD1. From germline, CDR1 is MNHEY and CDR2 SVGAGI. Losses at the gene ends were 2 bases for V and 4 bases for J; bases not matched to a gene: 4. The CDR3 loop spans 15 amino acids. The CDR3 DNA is TGTGCCAGCAGTTACCGGACAGGAATTAATGAAAAACTGTTTTTT. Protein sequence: CASSYRTGINEKLFF.

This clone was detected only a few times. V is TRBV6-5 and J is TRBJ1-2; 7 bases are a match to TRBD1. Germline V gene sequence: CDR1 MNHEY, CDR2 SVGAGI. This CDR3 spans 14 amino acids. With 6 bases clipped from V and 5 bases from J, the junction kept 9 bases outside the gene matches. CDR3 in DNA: TGTGCCAGCAGAGACAGGGCCGTCGGGTATGGCTACACCTTC. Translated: CASRDRAVGYGYTF.

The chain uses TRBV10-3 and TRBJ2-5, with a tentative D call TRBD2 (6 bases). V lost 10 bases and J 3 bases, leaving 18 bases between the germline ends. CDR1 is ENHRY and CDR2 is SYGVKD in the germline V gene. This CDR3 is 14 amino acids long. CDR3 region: CATGGAGAKETQYF. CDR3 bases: TGTGCCACAGGAGGGGCGGGTGCGAAAGAGACCCAGTACTTC.

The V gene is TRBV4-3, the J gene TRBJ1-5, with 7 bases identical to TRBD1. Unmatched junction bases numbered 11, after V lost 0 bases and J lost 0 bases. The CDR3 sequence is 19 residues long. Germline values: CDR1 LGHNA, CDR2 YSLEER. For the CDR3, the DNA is TGCGCCAGCAGCCAAGAGGTCAGGGGGTCGTCTAATAGCAATCAGCCCCAGCATTTT. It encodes CASSQEVRGSSNSNQPQHF.

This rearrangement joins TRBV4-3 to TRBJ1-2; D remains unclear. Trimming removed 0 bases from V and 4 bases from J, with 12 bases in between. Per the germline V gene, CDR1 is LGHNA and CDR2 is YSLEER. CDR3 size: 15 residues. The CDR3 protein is CASSQDPAVRYGYTF. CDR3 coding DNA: TGCGCCAGCAGCCAAGATCCCGCAGTACGCTATGGCTACACCTTC.

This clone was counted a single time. CDR3 in amino acids: CASVRDSLYTDTQYF. Written as DNA, the CDR3 is TGTGCCAGCGTCCGGGACAGCCTCTATACAGATACGCAGTATTTT. The V and J genes are TRBV2 and TRBJ2-3; 7 positions agree with TRBD1. Unmatched junction bases numbered 11, after V lost 8 bases and J lost 3 bases. Germline V CDR1 and CDR2: SNHLY, FYNNEI. The CDR3 extends over 15 amino acids.

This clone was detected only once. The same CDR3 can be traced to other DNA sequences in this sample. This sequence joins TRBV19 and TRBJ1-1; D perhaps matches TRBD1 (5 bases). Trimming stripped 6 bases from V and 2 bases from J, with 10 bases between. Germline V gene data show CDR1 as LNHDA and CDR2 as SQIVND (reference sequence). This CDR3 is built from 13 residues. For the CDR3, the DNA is TGTGCCAGTAGAGGGACGGTAAACACTGAAGCTTTCTTT. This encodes CASRGTVNTEAFF.

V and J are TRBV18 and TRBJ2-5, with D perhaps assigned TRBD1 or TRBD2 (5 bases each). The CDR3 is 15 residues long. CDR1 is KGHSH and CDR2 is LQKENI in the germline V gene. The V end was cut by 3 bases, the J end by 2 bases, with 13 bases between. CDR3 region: CASSPGPGTQETQYF. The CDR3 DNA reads TGTGCCAGCTCACCGGGACCGGGAACACAAGAGACCCAGTACTTC. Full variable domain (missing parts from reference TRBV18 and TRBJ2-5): NAGVMQNPRHLVRRRGQEARLRCSPMKGHSHVYWYRQLPEEGLKFMVYLQKENIIDESGMPKERFSAEFPKEGPSILRIQQVVRGDSAAYFCASSPGPGTQETQYFGPGTRLLVL.

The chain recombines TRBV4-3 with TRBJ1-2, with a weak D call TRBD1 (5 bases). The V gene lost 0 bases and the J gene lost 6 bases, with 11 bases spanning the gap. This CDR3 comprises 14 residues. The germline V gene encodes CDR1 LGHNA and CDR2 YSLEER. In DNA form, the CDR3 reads TGCGCCAGCAGCCAAGATAATGGGGCGGATGGCTACACCTTC. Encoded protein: CASSQDNGADGYTF.

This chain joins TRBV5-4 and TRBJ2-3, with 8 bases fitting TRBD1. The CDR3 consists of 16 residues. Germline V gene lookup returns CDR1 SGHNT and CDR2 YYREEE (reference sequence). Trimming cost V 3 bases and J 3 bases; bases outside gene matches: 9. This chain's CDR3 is CASSSRTGRSTDTQYF. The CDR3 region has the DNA TGTGCCAGCAGCTCGAGGACAGGGAGGTCAACAGATACGCAGTATTTT.

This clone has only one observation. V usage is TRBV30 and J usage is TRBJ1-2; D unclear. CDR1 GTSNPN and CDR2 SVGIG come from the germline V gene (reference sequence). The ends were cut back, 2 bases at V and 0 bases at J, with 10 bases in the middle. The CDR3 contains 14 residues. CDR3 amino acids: CAWSSMPANYGYTF. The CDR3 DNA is TGTGCCTGGAGTTCGATGCCAGCTAACTATGGCTACACCTTC.